This T cell receptor beta chain was captured in a study of T cell repertoires in cytomegalovirus infection. About the research overall: Use of recently identified HLA-C-restricted and well-studied HLA-B-restricted CMV epitopes was part of the study. CMV infection plus the matching HLA type was flagged by public TCR beta signatures. Study results and limitations: The cumulative frequency of public TCR beta families distinguished individuals who carried CMV together with the relevant HLA. In two of eight donors, the top clonotype was HLA-C-restricted CMV-specific.

TCRdb itself ran the reads through MiXCR, one entry per CDR3 protein. The sample has roughly 860,000 distinct CDR3 sequences, over 25% seen once. There are 14 residues in the CDR3. Germline-derived CDR1 and CDR2 are MDHEN and SYDVKM. About this clonotype: Its antigen is unidentified.

The chain is built from TRBV28 and TRBJ2-7, with 7 bases that match TRBD1. Sample: cultured CD8+ T cells from PBMCs, taken from culture after CMV antigen stimulation. The clonotype comes from a human donor in good health (CMV status not recorded). Some clones in this sample may be carry-over from other donors' samples. CDR3 loop: CVSRNRGPLYEQYV. Written as DNA, the CDR3 is TGTGTCAGCAGAAACAGGGGCCCCCTCTACGAGCAGTACGTC.